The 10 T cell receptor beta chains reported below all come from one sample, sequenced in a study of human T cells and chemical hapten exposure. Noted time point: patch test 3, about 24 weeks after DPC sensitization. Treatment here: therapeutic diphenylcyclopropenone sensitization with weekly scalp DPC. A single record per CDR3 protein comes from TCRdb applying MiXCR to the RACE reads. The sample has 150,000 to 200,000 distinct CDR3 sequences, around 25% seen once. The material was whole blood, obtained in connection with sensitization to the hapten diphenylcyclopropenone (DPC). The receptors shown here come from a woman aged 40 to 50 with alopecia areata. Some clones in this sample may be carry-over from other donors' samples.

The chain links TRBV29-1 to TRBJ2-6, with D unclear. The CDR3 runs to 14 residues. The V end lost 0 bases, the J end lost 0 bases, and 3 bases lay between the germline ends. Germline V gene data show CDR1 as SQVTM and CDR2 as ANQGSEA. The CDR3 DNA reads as TGCAGCGTTGAAGAGATCTCTGGGGCCAACGTCCTGACTTTC. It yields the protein CSVEEISGANVLTF.

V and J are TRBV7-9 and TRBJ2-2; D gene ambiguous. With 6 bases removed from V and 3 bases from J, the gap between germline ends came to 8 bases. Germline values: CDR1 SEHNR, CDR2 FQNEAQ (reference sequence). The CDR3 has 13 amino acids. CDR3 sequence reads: CASRPAYTGELFF. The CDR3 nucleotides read TGTGCCAGCAGGCCAGCATACACCGGGGAGCTGTTTTTT. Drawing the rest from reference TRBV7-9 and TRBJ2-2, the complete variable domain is DTGVSQNPRHKITKRGQNVTFRCDPISEHNRLYWYRQTLGQGPEFLTYFQNEAQLEKSRLLSDRFSAERPKGSFSTLEIQRTEQGDSAMYLCASRPAYTGELFFGEGSRLTVL.

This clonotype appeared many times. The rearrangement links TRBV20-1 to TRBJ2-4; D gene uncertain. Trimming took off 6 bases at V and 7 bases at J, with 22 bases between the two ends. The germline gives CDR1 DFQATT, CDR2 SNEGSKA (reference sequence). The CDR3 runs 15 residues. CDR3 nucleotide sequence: TGCAGTGCCCCCTCACCCCGCGTCGGAATGAACATTCAGTACTTC. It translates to CSAPSPRVGMNIQYF.

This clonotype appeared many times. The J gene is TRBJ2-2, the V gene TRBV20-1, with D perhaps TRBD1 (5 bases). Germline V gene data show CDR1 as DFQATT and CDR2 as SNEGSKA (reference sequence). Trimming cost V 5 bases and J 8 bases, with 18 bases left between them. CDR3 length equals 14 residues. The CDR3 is CSAEGTGLRGELFF. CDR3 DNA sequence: TGCAGTGCTGAAGGAACAGGCTTACGAGGGGAGCTGTTTTTT.

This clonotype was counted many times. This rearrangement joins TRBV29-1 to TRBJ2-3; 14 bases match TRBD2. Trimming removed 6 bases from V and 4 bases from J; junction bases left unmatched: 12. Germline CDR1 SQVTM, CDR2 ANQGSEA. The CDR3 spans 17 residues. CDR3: CSVDLGTSGSGADTQYF. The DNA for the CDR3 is TGCAGCGTCGATCTCGGGACTAGCGGGAGTGGGGCAGATACGCAGTATTTT.

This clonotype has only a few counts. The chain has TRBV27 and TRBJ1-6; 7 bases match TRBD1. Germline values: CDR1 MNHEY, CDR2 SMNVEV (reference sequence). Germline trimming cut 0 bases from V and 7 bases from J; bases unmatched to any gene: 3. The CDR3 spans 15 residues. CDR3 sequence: CASSLSTQGNSPLHF. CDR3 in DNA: TGTGCCAGCAGTTTATCGACACAGGGGAATTCACCCCTCCACTTT.

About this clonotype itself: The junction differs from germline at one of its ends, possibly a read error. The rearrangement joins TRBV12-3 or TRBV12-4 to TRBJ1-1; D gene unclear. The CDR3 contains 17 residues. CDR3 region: CASSLAAWGRANTGAFF. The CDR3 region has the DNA TGTGCCAGCAGTTTAGCAGCTTGGGGAAGGGCGAACACTGGAGCTTTCTTT.

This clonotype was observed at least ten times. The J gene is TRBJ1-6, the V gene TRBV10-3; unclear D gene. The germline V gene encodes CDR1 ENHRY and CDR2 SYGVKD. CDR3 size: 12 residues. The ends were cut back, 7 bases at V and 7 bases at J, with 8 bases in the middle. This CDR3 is CAINSGNSPLHF. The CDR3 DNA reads TGTGCCATCAACAGCGGCAATTCACCCCTCCACTTT.

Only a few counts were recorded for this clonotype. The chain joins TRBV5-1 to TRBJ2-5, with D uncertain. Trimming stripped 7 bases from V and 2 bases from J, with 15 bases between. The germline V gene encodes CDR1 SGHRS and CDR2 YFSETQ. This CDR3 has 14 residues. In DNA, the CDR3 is TGCGCCAGCTCTCCACCATCGACACAAGAGACCCAGTACTTC. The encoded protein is CASSPPSTQETQYF.

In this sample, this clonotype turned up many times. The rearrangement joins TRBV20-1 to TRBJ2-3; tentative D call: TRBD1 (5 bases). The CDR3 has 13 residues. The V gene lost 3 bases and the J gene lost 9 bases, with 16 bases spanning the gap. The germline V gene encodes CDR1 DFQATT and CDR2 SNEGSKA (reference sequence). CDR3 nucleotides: TGCAGTGCTAGTATCAGGGTTGGAGACACGCAGTATTTT. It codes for CSASIRVGDTQYF.